Following are 28 T cell receptor beta chains from one sample sequenced in a study of T cell responses to AZD1222 COVID-19 vaccine. Profiled with immunoSEQ multiplex PCR; TCRdb holds only in-frame clones, not every one. The table records 110,000 or so clones, 80% to 95% of them present only once. This specimen consisted of peripheral blood, obtained on day 0 of AZD1222 vaccination. These receptors were obtained from an adult in good health.

The gene calls are TRBV11-1 and TRBJ2-3, with 14 positions matching TRBD2. The CDR3 has 16 amino acids. With V trimmed by 5 bases and J by 6 bases, 7 bases remained unmatched. Germline V gives CDR1 SGHAT, CDR2 FQDESV (reference sequence). For the CDR3, the DNA is TGTGCCAGCAGCATGACTAGCGGGGGGGCCTGGGATACGCAGTATTTT. It yields the protein CASSMTSGGAWDTQYF.

CDR3 protein: CASSRAGEPTDTQYF. The CDR3 DNA follows: TGTGCCAGCAGCAGAGCGGGAGAACCCACAGATACGCAGTATTTT. V and J are TRBV7-2 and TRBJ2-3, with 8 bases that match TRBD2. After removal of 5 bases from V and 2 bases from J, the junction contained 6 bases not matched to a gene. Germline lookup yields CDR1 SGHTA and CDR2 FQGNSA. The CDR3 spans 15 residues.

The CDR3 coding sequence is TGTGCCAGAAGCCCAGGCAACAGGTCACTTTACAATGAGCAGTTCTTC. Amino acids: CARSPGNRSLYNEQFF. The genes are TRBV7-5 and TRBJ2-1; the tabulated D call, TRBD1, remains unverified against the DNA. TRBV7-5 is listed as a pseudogene. The CDR3 totals 16 residues.

A single count supports this clone. J is TRBJ2-4 and V is TRBV15, with D possibly matching TRBD1 (5 bases). The germline gives CDR1 LNHNV, CDR2 YYDKDF (reference sequence). CDR3 length: 16 amino acids. Trimming removed 5 bases from V and 2 bases from J, with 16 bases in between. CDR3 loop: CATSRSRGATKNIQYF. For the CDR3, the DNA is TGTGCCACCAGCCGTAGTAGGGGTGCGACCAAAAACATTCAGTACTTC.

This clone was detected once. The CDR3 nucleotides are TGTGCCATCAGTGATTTACAGGGGATTAATGAAAAACTGTTTTTT. Protein sequence: CAISDLQGINEKLFF. The chain carries TRBV10-3 and TRBJ1-4, with 7 bases fitting TRBD1. V lost 3 bases to trimming and J lost 4 bases; unmatched junction nucleotides: 5. CDR3 length: 15 residues. Per the germline V gene, CDR1 is ENHRY and CDR2 is SYGVKD.

The gene calls are TRBV30 and TRBJ2-7, with TRBD2 matching over 8 bases. The CDR3 has 13 residues. After removal of 7 bases from V and 6 bases from J, the junction contained 11 bases not matched to a gene. Germline V lookup: CDR1 GTSNPN, CDR2 SVGIG (reference sequence). In nucleotides, the CDR3 is TGTGCCTACTTGGTCGGGGGGGCGGGCGAGCAGTACTTC. This codes for CAYLVGGAGEQYF. The whole variable domain, remainder taken from reference TRBV30 and TRBJ2-7, is SQTIHQWPATLVQPVGSPLSLECTVEGTSNPNLYWYRQAAGRGLQLLFYSVGIGQISSEVPQNLSASRPQDRQFILSSKKLLLSDSGFYLCAYLVGGAGEQYFGPGTRLTVT.

Turning to this clone: The same CDR3 arises from other DNA sequences in this sample as well. The chain employs TRBV28 and TRBJ1-2; D not certain. Trimming stripped 2 bases from V and 2 bases from J, with 9 bases between. The CDR3 extends over 14 amino acids. Germline V gives CDR1 MDHEN, CDR2 SYDVKM. The DNA for the CDR3 is TGTGCCAGCAGTTTACGTGGCCCCAACTATGGCTACACCTTC. Its translation is CASSLRGPNYGYTF.

V is TRBV7-2 and J is TRBJ2-1; the D is unclear. The ends were cut back, 1 base at V and 8 bases at J, with 6 bases in the middle. Germline assignment: CDR1 SGHTA and CDR2 FQGNSA. CDR3 length equals 12 residues. The CDR3 coding sequence is TGTGCCAGCAGCTTAGGCGGCCATGAGCAGTTCTTC. Protein sequence: CASSLGGHEQFF. Full variable domain (rest looked up from reference TRBV7-2 and TRBJ2-1): GAGVSQSPSNKVTEKGKDVELRCDPISGHTALYWYRQSLGQGLEFLIYFQGNSAPDKSGLPSDRFSAERTGGSVSTLTIQRTQQEDSAVYLCASSLGGHEQFFGPGTRLTVL.

This chain joins TRBV11-3 and TRBJ2-3; maybe TRBD2 (6 bases). The CDR3 sequence is 17 residues long. V lost 2 bases and J lost 3, with 18 bases in between. Germline V gives CDR1 SGHNT, CDR2 YENEEA. The CDR3 nucleotides are TGTGCCAGCAGCTTATTAGTTGGGGGGTCTTTAACAGATACGCAGTATTTT. It specifies CASSLLVGGSLTDTQYF.

The CDR3 is CAWSVAETQYF. In DNA form, the CDR3 reads TGTGCCTGGAGTGTAGCTGAGACCCAGTACTTC. The chain employs TRBV30 and TRBJ2-5; D call uncertain. The CDR3 is 11 amino acids. Germline assignment: CDR1 GTSNPN and CDR2 SVGIG (reference sequence). Trimming took 0 bases from V and 5 from J, leaving 4 bases between them.

V gene TRBV30 combines with J gene TRBJ2-1; 10 bases agree with TRBD2. Germline V CDR1 and CDR2: GTSNPN, SVGIG (reference sequence). V was pared by 2 bases and J by 9 bases, with 7 bases of the junction left unmatched. This CDR3 has 14 residues. CDR3: CAWSRSGGIGEQFF. The CDR3 DNA follows: TGTGCCTGGAGTCGTAGCGGGGGGATCGGTGAGCAGTTCTTC.

The chain has TRBV4-2 and TRBJ2-7; tentative D call: TRBD1 (5 bases). Trimming stripped 6 bases from V and 1 base from J, with 19 bases between. Germline V gene sequence: CDR1 LGHNA, CDR2 YNFKEQ. This CDR3 contains 16 residues. CDR3 in DNA: TGTGCCAGCAGACAAAACGGCGCAGGGTCGTCCTACGAGCAGTACTTC. Its protein product is CASRQNGAGSSYEQYF.

This sequence joins TRBV6-5 and TRBJ2-1; D gene ambiguous. V was pared by 2 bases and J by 9 bases, with 5 bases between. The CDR3 contains 11 residues. Germline values: CDR1 MNHEY, CDR2 SVGAGI. CDR3 sequence: CASSYGVEQFF. In DNA form, the CDR3 reads TGTGCCAGCAGTTACGGTGTTGAGCAGTTCTTC.

The chain employs TRBV7-2 and TRBJ1-3, with 7 bases matching TRBD1. The J segment lost 2 bases and the V segment lost 1 base, leaving 5 bases of the junction unmatched. CDR1 is SGHTA, CDR2 FQGNSA, per germline. CDR3 length: 16 amino acids. CDR3 DNA sequence: TGTGCCAGCAGCTTAGGGGCCAGGGGGACTGGAAACACCATATATTTT. Its translation is CASSLGARGTGNTIYF.

This sequence joins TRBV4-1 and TRBJ1-6; 9 bases match TRBD1. The germline V gene has CDR1 MGHRA and CDR2 YSYEKL. The V gene end was trimmed by 3 bases and the J gene end by 4 bases; junction bases not matched to a gene: 13. The CDR3 covers 19 residues. In DNA form, the CDR3 reads TGCGCCAGCAGCCATGGCCGGGACAGGGCGAGTCCTTATAATTCACCCCTCCACTTT. Translation gives CASSHGRDRASPYNSPLHF.

V usage is TRBV18 and J usage is TRBJ1-5, with D unresolved. Per germline, CDR1 KGHSH and CDR2 LQKENI. The CDR3 loop spans 15 amino acids. Deletions cut 3 bases from V and 4 bases from J, with 13 bases between. CDR3 in amino acids: CASSPGSLRNQPQHF. DNA of the CDR3: TGTGCCAGCTCACCGGGCTCGCTGAGGAATCAGCCCCAGCATTTT.

V and J are TRBV6-5 and TRBJ1-1; D call uncertain. The germline V and J ends were trimmed by 4 bases and 2 bases, with 11 bases remaining between them. The CDR3 is made up of 14 amino acids. The germline V gene has CDR1 MNHEY and CDR2 SVGAGI. This chain's CDR3 is CASSSQSLNTEAFF. The CDR3 DNA sequence: TGTGCCAGCAGTTCCCAATCCCTTAACACTGAAGCTTTCTTT.

This chain connects TRBV12-5 to TRBJ1-5, with 9 positions matching TRBD1. The CDR3 totals 14 residues. Losses at the gene ends were 6 bases for V and 6 bases for J; bases not matched to a gene: 6. Germline CDR1 LGHNT, CDR2 FRNRAP. The CDR3 nucleotides read TGTGCTAGTGGGGAACAGGGGGCAGGTCAGCCCCAGCATTTT. Protein product: CASGEQGAGQPQHF. Looking up the rest from reference TRBV12-5 and TRBJ1-5 gives the full variable domain: DARVTQTPRHKVTEMGQEVTMRCQPILGHNTVFWYRQTMMQGLELLAYFRNRAPLDDSGMPKDRFSAEMPDATLATLKIQPSEPRDSAVYFCASGEQGAGQPQHFGDGTRLSIL.

This clone has a single count. The chain couples TRBV27 to TRBJ2-7; D is ambiguous. Germline V lookup: CDR1 MNHEY, CDR2 SMNVEV (reference sequence). The CDR3 contains 14 residues. Trimming left V 5 bases short and J 5 bases short, with 16 bases between. For the CDR3, the DNA is TGTGCCAGCAGTGGACGGGCCAGGATCGACGAGCAGTACTTC. Amino acid sequence: CASSGRARIDEQYF.

This chain uses TRBV28 with TRBJ2-7; the D call may be TRBD1 or TRBD2 (5 bases each). The CDR3 has 15 residues. Germline V lookup: CDR1 MDHEN, CDR2 SYDVKM. The V end was cut by 6 bases, the J end by 0 bases, with 15 bases between. The CDR3 spells CASSSFRGLSYEQYF. The CDR3 DNA follows: TGTGCCAGCAGCTCCTTTCGGGGCCTCTCCTACGAGCAGTACTTC.

The chain recombines TRBV5-5 with TRBJ1-3; 10 bases map to TRBD1. The CDR3 spans 18 residues. Trimming at V came to 2 bases and at J to 0 bases, leaving 8 bases not matched to a gene. Germline V gene sequence: CDR1 SGHKS, CDR2 YYEKEE (reference sequence). CDR3 sequence reads: CASSLAGTGVVSGNTIYF. CDR3 DNA: TGTGCCAGCAGCTTAGCCGGGACAGGGGTCGTCTCTGGAAACACCATATATTTT.

The CDR3 DNA is TGTGCCATAGATAGGCGGGGGTACGAGCAGTACTTC. Protein product: CAIDRRGYEQYF. This rearrangement joins TRBV3-1 (or the pseudogene TRBV3-2) to TRBJ2-7, with 7 bases identical to TRBD2. Germline V CDR1 and CDR2: LGHDT, YNNKEL (reference sequence). The CDR3 runs to 12 residues. The V gene end was trimmed by 10 bases and the J gene end by 4 bases; junction bases not matched to a gene: 7.

CDR3 residues: CAWTQGPGGYTF. CDR3 bases: TGTGCCTGGACCCAAGGCCCCGGGGGCTACACCTTC. The chain carries TRBV30 and TRBJ1-2; D is undetermined. The germline V and J ends were trimmed by 4 bases and 8 bases, with 14 bases remaining between them. CDR1 is GTSNPN, CDR2 SVGIG, per germline (reference sequence). The CDR3 has 12 residues.

The chain is built from TRBV2 and TRBJ1-2; D is uncertain. Trimming removed 6 bases at V and 2 bases at J, with 16 bases between. The CDR3 extends over 15 amino acids. Germline V gene sequence: CDR1 SNHLY, CDR2 FYNNEI. The DNA of the CDR3 is TGTGCCAGCAGAGCAGCCGGGCGACAAAACTATGGCTACACCTTC. Translating gives CASRAAGRQNYGYTF.

V usage is TRBV6-2 or TRBV6-3 and J usage is TRBJ2-7; D not certain. With 6 bases removed from V and 0 bases from J, the gap between germline ends came to 6 bases. CDR1 and CDR2 from the germline V gene are MNHEY and SVGEGT. The CDR3 is 12 residues long. Here the CDR3 reads CASSRSSYEQYF. The CDR3 DNA sequence: TGTGCCAGCAGCCGTAGCTCCTACGAGCAGTACTTC.

J is TRBJ2-7 and V is TRBV5-1; possibly TRBD1 for D (6 bases). The CDR3 runs 15 residues. V shed 0 bases and J shed 4 bases, with 14 bases lying between them. Germline-derived CDR1 and CDR2 are SGHRS and YFSETQ. The CDR3 DNA is TGCGCCAGCAGCTTGGGGGGGCCGCCAGTTTACGAGCAGTACTTC. Translated, it gives CASSLGGPPVYEQYF.

The rearrangement links TRBV3-1 (or the pseudogene TRBV3-2) to TRBJ2-1, with TRBD2 identical over 7 bases. The CDR3 has 15 amino acids. The germline CDR1 and CDR2 sequences are LGHDT and YNNKEL (reference sequence). V lost 4 bases to trimming and J lost 4 bases; unmatched junction nucleotides: 7. CDR3 nucleotide sequence: TGTGCCAGCAGCCCCTGGGTAGCGGGTTACAATGAGCAGTTCTTC. Translating gives CASSPWVAGYNEQFF.

This sequence joins TRBV6-1 and TRBJ2-7; D perhaps matches TRBD1 (5 bases). V lost 2 bases and J 7 bases, leaving 12 bases between the germline ends. The V gene's germline CDR1 is MNHNS and CDR2 SASEGT. The CDR3 runs to 13 residues. CDR3 region: CASSEWWTTEQYF. The CDR3 DNA follows: TGTGCCAGCAGTGAATGGTGGACAACGGAGCAGTACTTC.